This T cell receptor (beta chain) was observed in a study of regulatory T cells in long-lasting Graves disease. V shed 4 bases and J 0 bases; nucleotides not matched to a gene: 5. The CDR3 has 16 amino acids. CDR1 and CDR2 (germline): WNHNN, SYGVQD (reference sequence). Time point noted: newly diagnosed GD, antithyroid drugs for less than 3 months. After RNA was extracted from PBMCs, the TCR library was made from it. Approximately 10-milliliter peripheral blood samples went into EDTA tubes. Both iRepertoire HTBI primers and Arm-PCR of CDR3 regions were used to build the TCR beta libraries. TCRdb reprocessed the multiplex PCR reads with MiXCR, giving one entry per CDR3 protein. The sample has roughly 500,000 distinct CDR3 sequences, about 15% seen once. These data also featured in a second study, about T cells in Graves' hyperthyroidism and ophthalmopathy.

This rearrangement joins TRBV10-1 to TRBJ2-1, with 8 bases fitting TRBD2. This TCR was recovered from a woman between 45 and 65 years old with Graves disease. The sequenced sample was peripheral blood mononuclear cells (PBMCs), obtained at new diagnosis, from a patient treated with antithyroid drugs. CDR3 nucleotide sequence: TGCGCCAGCAGTGCCCAGGGACTAGGCTCCTACAATGAGCAGTTCTTC. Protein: CASSAQGLGSYNEQFF.